The rows below give T cell receptor beta chains drawn from one sample of a study of blood T cell repertoires in COVID-19. Profiling relied on immunoSEQ multiplex PCR, and the TCRdb table lists in-frame clones only, not all of them. The sample shows some 230,000 clones, 84% of them seen only once. Sequenced sample: peripheral blood. Receptors originate from a woman in her sixties or seventies who had recovered from COVID-19. The CDR3 runs from the conserved cysteine through the conserved F or W. The D gene is left open where the match is weak. Size is omitted from some rows. Given values are once, few, many or a class for expanded clones.

v_gene	j_gene	abundance	d_gene	CDR3aa	CDR3nt
TRBV7-9	TRBJ1-4	.	.	CASSQRTPNEKLFF	TGTGCCAGCAGCCAGCGGACGCCTAATGAAAAACTGTTTTTT
TRBV30	TRBJ1-4	few	.	CAWSPLGREKLFF	TGTGCCTGGAGCCCCCTAGGGAGGGAAAAACTGTTTTTT
TRBV19	TRBJ1-2	.	.	CAGIGSRSNYGYTF	TGTGCCGGGATCGGGAGTAGGTCTAACTATGGCTACACCTTC
TRBV19	TRBJ1-5	few	.	CASSIPGQPQHF	TGTGCCAGTAGTATCCCAGGGCAGCCCCAGCATTTT
TRBV18	TRBJ1-4	.	TRBD1	CASSPNRGHNEKLFF	TGTGCCAGCTCACCAAACAGGGGGCATAATGAAAAACTGTTTTTT
TRBV7-9	TRBJ2-5	.	.	CASSLYRDETQYF	TGTGCCAGCAGCTTATACAGGGACGAGACCCAGTACTTC
TRBV6-5	TRBJ2-7	.	TRBD2	CASTLGLDGQYF	TGTGCCAGCACTTTAGGACTAGACGGGCAGTACTTC
TRBV2	TRBJ1-6	once	TRBD1	CASSEMPGGLNSPLHF	TGTGCCAGCAGTGAAATGCCAGGGGGTCTTAATTCACCCCTCCACTTT
TRBV27	TRBJ2-7	.	TRBD1	CASSLDRESSGQYF	TGTGCCAGCAGTTTAGACAGGGAGTCGTCCGGGCAGTACTTC
TRBV19	TRBJ2-3	.	TRBD2	CASRLAGDTDTQYF	TGTGCCAGTAGGCTAGCGGGGGACACAGATACGCAGTATTTT
TRBV11-2	TRBJ1-4	once	TRBD1	CASSLIRGRTNEKLFF	TGTGCCAGCAGCTTAATCAGGGGGCGAACTAATGAAAAACTGTTTTTT
TRBV5-6	TRBJ2-7	.	.	CASSAGRIDSYEQYF	TGTGCCAGCAGCGCGGGACGGATCGACTCCTACGAGCAGTACTTC
TRBV5-1	TRBJ2-3	.	TRBD2	CASSLLGSGDTDTQYF	TGCGCCAGCAGCTTGCTTGGTAGCGGGGACACAGATACGCAGTATTTT
TRBV2	TRBJ2-4	.	TRBD1	CASRTRDRVLWAKNIQYF	TGTGCCAGCAGAACCCGGGACAGGGTGCTATGGGCCAAAAACATTCAGTACTTC
TRBV9	TRBJ1-2	.	TRBD1	CASSPDRNYGYTF	TGTGCCAGCAGCCCGGACAGGAACTATGGCTACACCTTC
TRBV12-5	TRBJ2-5	.	.	CASGPGGTAPPYF	TGTGCTAGTGGCCCAGGGGGGACTGCCCCTCCGTACTTC
TRBV7-3	TRBJ2-1	.	.	CASSQGGFEQFF	TGTGCCAGCAGCCAGGGCGGCTTTGAGCAGTTCTTC
TRBV4-2	TRBJ1-3	.	TRBD1	CASSRTGTGGNTIYF	TGTGCCAGCAGCCGGACCGGGACAGGGGGAAACACCATATATTTT
TRBV12-3/TRBV12-4	TRBJ1-2	.	.	CASSPGFNYGYTF	TGTGCCAGCAGTCCAGGGTTCAACTATGGCTACACCTTC
TRBV29-1	TRBJ1-1	.	.	CSYKMATEAFF	TGCAGCTATAAGATGGCCACTGAAGCTTTCTTT
TRBV11-2	TRBJ1-1	.	.	CASSLVGVWTEAFF	TGTGCCAGCAGCTTAGTCGGAGTCTGGACTGAAGCTTTCTTT
TRBV19	TRBJ2-1	.	.	CASSIPSIGREQFF	TGTGCCAGTAGTATACCCAGCATAGGCAGGGAGCAGTTCTTC
TRBV3-1/TRBV3-2	TRBJ2-5	.	TRBD2	CASSRGLAGGQETQYF	TGTGCCAGCAGCCGTGGACTAGCGGGGGGACAAGAGACCCAGTACTTC
TRBV19	TRBJ1-1	.	.	CASSIMAGRPRVDTEAFF	TGTGCCAGTAGTATTATGGCAGGGAGGCCGAGGGTGGACACTGAAGCTTTCTTT